What follows is one T cell receptor beta chain and its context. This sample was taken from a study of Graves' ophthalmopathy and Graves' hyperthyroidism. The V end was cut by 3 bases, the J end by 4 bases, with 10 bases between. The germline CDR1 and CDR2 sequences are LNHDA and SQIVND (reference sequence). The CDR3 covers 14 residues. RNA transcripts yielded amplified TCR beta CDR3 regions. Second-round multiplex PCR followed a first-round RT-PCR using HTBI primers. TCRdb itself ran the multiplex PCR reads through MiXCR, one entry per CDR3 protein. This table has 600,000 to 700,000 distinct CDR3 sequences, roughly 41% appearing once.

The receptor comes from an adult man with Graves' ophthalmopathy. The material sequenced was peripheral blood. V is TRBV19 and J is TRBJ1-5; D ambiguous. The CDR3 loop is CASSIISGNQPQHF. CDR3 coding DNA: TGTGCCAGTAGTATTATCTCGGGGAATCAGCCCCAGCATTTT.